This passage covers 4 T cell receptor beta chains from one sample sequenced in a study of cytomegalovirus exposure and HLA in healthy donors. PCR primers comprised 60 Vbeta and 13 Jbeta primers. The assay was immunoSEQ multiplex PCR, and TCRdb's table has in-frame clones only and misses some. The sample shows roughly 190,000 clones, over 80% of them seen only once. Source material: PBMCs. Receptor source: a woman aged 50 to 65 in good health and CMV-seropositive.

This clone was counted once. CDR3 in amino acids: CASLDLGQGYNEQFF. CDR3 DNA: TGTGCCAGTTTAGATTTGGGACAGGGCTACAATGAGCAGTTCTTC. V and J are TRBV19 and TRBJ2-1, with 9 bases fitting TRBD1. V gave up 8 bases and J gave up 3 bases; unmatched junction bases: 8. Looked up from germline, CDR1 is LNHDA and CDR2 is SQIVND (reference sequence). The CDR3 covers 15 residues.

This chain links TRBV7-9 with TRBJ2-3; TRBD2 matches at 8 bases. The V gene end was trimmed by 5 bases and the J gene end by 2 bases; junction bases not matched to a gene: 9. CDR1 is SEHNR and CDR2 is FQNEAQ in the germline V gene (reference sequence). The CDR3 consists of 16 residues. Here the CDR3 DNA reads TGTGCCAGCAGCCCACGGGGGGGGGCCCACACAGATACGCAGTATTTT. The encoded protein is CASSPRGGAHTDTQYF.

This clone came up once. This chain links TRBV5-1 with TRBJ1-2, with D possibly TRBD1 on 6 matching bases. The CDR3 consists of 16 residues. Per germline, CDR1 SGHRS and CDR2 YFSETQ. Trimming took 4 bases from V and 4 from J, leaving 20 bases between them. The CDR3 DNA follows: TGCGCCAGCAGCCCATGGGTGGGCAGGGGATTCTATGGCTACACCTTC. Translation: CASSPWVGRGFYGYTF.

This chain connects TRBV7-9 to TRBJ2-3; no definite D call. V lost 10 bases and J lost 2, with 13 bases in between. Per germline, CDR1 SEHNR and CDR2 FQNEAQ (reference sequence). CDR3 length: 13 amino acids. CDR3 coding DNA: TGTGCCATTCGAGCAACAGACACAGATACGCAGTATTTT. It yields the protein CAIRATDTDTQYF.